The clone carrying this TCR beta chain was counted between two and nine times. Its target is unknown. The data stem from a study of T-cell memory formation after mild COVID-19. The germline gives CDR1 MNHEY, CDR2 SVGEGT. The CDR3 extends over 15 amino acids. V gave up 7 bases and J gave up 4 bases; unmatched junction bases: 9. 5'RACE, which relied on constant-segment primers, yielded TCR alpha and TCR beta cDNA libraries carrying sample barcodes and UMIs. Via MiXCR, TCRdb re-called the 5' RACE reads, giving one row per CDR3 protein. The table has about 560,000 distinct CDR3 sequences, about a fifth seen once. Findings and limits, study-wide: Clones contracting across day 15 to 85 had a balanced CD4/CD8 profile; later expanding clones leaned CD4+. Researchers could not confirm that second-wave clones peaking on day 37 targeted SARS-CoV-2.

This sequence was found in an adult woman who had mild COVID-19 (a few samples of this study predate the infection). Cell type and time point are not known. Sequencing was carried out using PBMCs or a T cell subset sorted from them (not recorded which). The J gene is TRBJ2-3, the V gene TRBV6-2 or TRBV6-3; TRBD1 matches 9 bases. DNA for the CDR3: TGTGCCAGCATACAGGGACAGGGCTTTGCAGATACGCAGTATTTT. Translation gives CASIQGQGFADTQYF.